The 10 T cell receptor beta chains below all came from one sample that was sequenced in a study of T cells in Graves' hyperthyroidism and ophthalmopathy. Researchers took RNA transcripts and amplified the TCR beta CDR3 regions from them. The TCR CDR3 was amplified in a first-round RT-PCR using the HTBI primer set. MiXCR was run by TCRdb on the multiplex PCR reads, yielding one entry per CDR3 protein. The table has over 300,000 distinct CDR3 sequences, more than 11% seen once; the top ten hold approximately 11%. Sequencing was performed on blood. These receptor sequences come from a woman aged 55 to 70 with Graves' hyperthyroidism.

At least ten counts were recorded for this clonotype. V usage is TRBV7-9 and J usage is TRBJ2-1; tentative D call: TRBD2 (5 bases). This CDR3 has 12 amino acids. The germline V and J ends were trimmed by 4 bases and 7 bases, with 8 bases remaining between them. CDR1 is SEHNR and CDR2 is FQNEAQ in the germline V gene (reference sequence). The CDR3 coding sequence is TGTGCCAGCAGCTCCTCGGGGAATGAGCAGTTCTTC. Translated: CASSSSGNEQFF.

The chain joins TRBV20-1 to TRBJ2-7; D is ambiguous. The V gene lost 4 bases and the J gene lost 1 base, with 20 bases spanning the gap. From germline, CDR1 is DFQATT and CDR2 SNEGSKA (reference sequence). This CDR3 is built from 16 residues. The DNA for the CDR3 is TGCAGTGCTATAAAGGTGGGCAGGAGTAGGTCCTACGAGCAGTACTTC. Amino acid sequence: CSAIKVGRSRSYEQYF.

This clonotype was picked up a small number of times. The V and J genes are TRBV10-3 and TRBJ2-3; perhaps TRBD2 as D (6 bases). The CDR3 is made up of 14 amino acids. Germline lookup yields CDR1 ENHRY and CDR2 SYGVKD. V lost 10 bases to trimming and J lost 6 bases, with 20 bases between them. CDR3 in amino acids: CATREPTLRDTQYF. The CDR3 nucleotides are TGTGCCACCCGGGAGCCGACCCTGAGGGATACGCAGTATTTT.

The V and J genes are TRBV5-6 and TRBJ1-1, with D uncertain. This CDR3 has 14 amino acids. The germline CDR1 and CDR2 sequences are SGHDT and YYEEEE. V lost 1 base and J 6 bases, leaving 13 bases between the germline ends. The DNA of the CDR3 is TGTGCCAGCAGCTTGTACGGGCCCTCCTCTGAAGCTTTCTTT. It yields the protein CASSLYGPSSEAFF.

The gene calls are TRBV12-3 or TRBV12-4 and TRBJ2-7; 8 nucleotides agree with TRBD1. V was clipped by 5 bases and J by 5 bases; unmatched bases: 11. CDR3 size: 15 residues. CDR3 protein: CASSAGGQAPHEQYF. CDR3 nucleotide sequence: TGTGCCAGCAGTGCAGGGGGACAGGCACCCCACGAGCAGTACTTC.

The chain recombines TRBV6-1 with TRBJ2-1; 16 nucleotides match TRBD2. Per the germline V gene, CDR1 is MNHNS and CDR2 is SASEGT. With V trimmed by 6 bases and J by 9 bases, 5 bases remained unmatched. This CDR3 has 15 residues. CDR3 in amino acids: CASSHGTSGRGEQFF. The CDR3 nucleotides read TGTGCCAGCAGCCACGGGACTAGCGGGAGGGGTGAGCAGTTCTTC.

The sample holds a few counts of this clonotype. A read error is possible here, since a much larger clone lies one base away. The chain carries TRBV30 and TRBJ1-1; TRBD1 is a possible D gene (5 bases). V was shortened by 4 bases and J by 7 bases, with 7 bases between the two germline ends. Germline V lookup: CDR1 GTSNPN, CDR2 SVGIG (reference sequence). This CDR3 is built from 10 residues. The chain's CDR3 is CAWTGSEAFF. CDR3 DNA: TGTGCCTGGACAGGGAGTGAAGCTTTCTTT. The complete variable domain, with remaining parts taken from reference TRBV30 and TRBJ1-1, reads SQTIHQWPATLVQPVGSPLSLECTVEGTSNPNLYWYRQAAGRGLQLLFYSVGIGQISSEVPQNLSASRPQDRQFILSSKKLLLSDSGFYLCAWTGSEAFFGQGTRLTVV.

This clonotype was observed many times. This chain connects TRBV30 to TRBJ2-7, with D perhaps given as TRBD1 or TRBD2 (5 bases each). The CDR3 loop spans 15 amino acids. Trimming cost V 1 base and J 1 base, with 14 bases left between them. Germline assignment: CDR1 GTSNPN and CDR2 SVGIG (reference sequence). CDR3 amino acids: CAWSGGTAKSYEQYF. The CDR3 DNA is TGTGCCTGGAGTGGGGGGACGGCGAAGTCCTACGAGCAGTACTTC. Supplemented by reference TRBV30 and TRBJ2-7, the full variable domain reads SQTIHQWPATLVQPVGSPLSLECTVEGTSNPNLYWYRQAAGRGLQLLFYSVGIGQISSEVPQNLSASRPQDRQFILSSKKLLLSDSGFYLCAWSGGTAKSYEQYFGPGTRLTVT.

This clonotype was seen ten or more times. The rearrangement uses TRBV7-9 and TRBJ1-1; D is ambiguous. Trimming took off 5 bases at V and 4 bases at J, with 23 bases between the two ends. Germline V lookup: CDR1 SEHNR, CDR2 FQNEAQ (reference sequence). CDR3 length: 17 residues. CDR3 nucleotide sequence: TGTGCCAGCAGCGGCGGCGGCGGGGAAGGCTTGGGCACTGAAGCTTTCTTT. Translating it yields CASSGGGGEGLGTEAFF.

This clonotype was seen only a few times. The V call is TRBV14, the J call TRBJ2-5; TRBD2 aligns across 7 bases. V lost 0 bases to trimming and J lost 0 bases; unmatched junction nucleotides: 13. The germline gives CDR1 SGHDN, CDR2 FVKESK. The CDR3 extends over 19 amino acids. The CDR3 DNA is TGTGCCAGCAGCCAAGAGGAGGGGAGGGCCCCCCAGTACCAAGAGACCCAGTACTTC. It specifies CASSQEEGRAPQYQETQYF.